Below are 12 T cell receptor beta chains sequenced from a single sample in a study of graft-versus-host responses after intestinal transplantation. This table comes from immunoSEQ multiplex PCR, and its TCRdb copy is limited to in-frame clones, with some not included. The data hold approximately 82,000 clones, with around 93% observed a single time. The antigens for these receptors are not known. The sample here was unstimulated CD8+ T cells sorted from spleen or lymph node cells, taken before transplant. The source is a human donor who was the organ donor for an intestinal transplant.

This chain links TRBV28 with TRBJ1-4; weak D call: TRBD1 (5 bases). V lost 6 bases, J lost 7 bases, and 15 bases lay in between. CDR3 length: 14 amino acids. CDR1 MDHEN and CDR2 SYDVKM come from the germline V gene. The CDR3: CASSPTGGSEKLFF. In DNA, the CDR3 is TGTGCCAGCAGCCCGACCGGGGGGAGTGAAAAACTGTTTTTT. The entire variable domain, with the rest obtained from reference TRBV28 and TRBJ1-4, is as follows: DVKVTQSSRYLVKRTGEKVFLECVQDMDHENMFWYRQDPGLGLRLIYFSYDVKMKEKGDIPEGYSVSREKKERFSLILESASTNQTSMYLCASSPTGGSEKLFFGSGTQLSVL.

This sequence joins TRBV7-9 and TRBJ1-6; D not certain. The CDR3 runs 18 residues. V gave up 2 bases and J gave up 0 bases, with 14 bases separating them. Germline V gives CDR1 SEHNR, CDR2 FQNEAQ (reference sequence). CDR3 sequence: CASSLMPGKSSYNSPLHF. CDR3 bases: TGTGCCAGCAGCTTAATGCCGGGAAAGAGCTCCTATAATTCACCCCTCCACTTT.

The rearrangement links TRBV9 to TRBJ2-5; 7 positions match TRBD2. The CDR3 extends over 15 amino acids. V trimming: 4 bases; J trimming: 3 bases; junction bases outside the gene matches: 9. Germline V gene data show CDR1 as SGDLS and CDR2 as YYNGEE. The CDR3 DNA is TGTGCCAGCAGCCCCCGGGACTATGAGAAAGAGACCCAGTACTTC. Its translation is CASSPRDYEKETQYF.

This clone was recorded only once. This chain connects TRBV5-4 to TRBJ2-1; possibly TRBD1 for D (6 bases). V shed 4 bases and J shed 7 bases, with 12 bases lying between them. This CDR3 has 13 residues. Germline CDR1 SGHNT, CDR2 YYREEE (reference sequence). The CDR3 DNA follows: TGTGCCAGCAGCCGGGACACCGGGAATGAGCAGTTCTTC. This encodes CASSRDTGNEQFF.

CDR3 DNA sequence: TGTGCCAGCAGCGTTGCAGACAGGGATGAGCAGTTCTTC. Amino acid sequence: CASSVADRDEQFF. The chain joins TRBV5-4 to TRBJ2-1; 7 nucleotides align to TRBD1. CDR1 is SGHNT, CDR2 YYREEE, per germline (reference sequence). The CDR3 is made up of 13 amino acids. V lost 4 bases and J lost 8; bases outside the gene matches: 6.

V usage is TRBV13 and J usage is TRBJ2-7; D perhaps matches TRBD2 (5 bases). The V end lost 3 bases, the J end lost 4 bases, and 10 bases lay between the germline ends. The CDR3 has 13 amino acids. Germline CDR1 is PRHDT and CDR2 is FYEKMQ (reference sequence). The CDR3 coding sequence is TGTGCCAGCAGCTTGCACGGGATATACGAGCAGTACTTC. Encoded protein: CASSLHGIYEQYF.

This chain connects TRBV27 to TRBJ1-4, with 7 bases fitting TRBD1. J lost 7 bases, V lost 4 bases, and 12 bases had no gene match. The CDR3 spans 16 residues. Looked up from germline, CDR1 is MNHEY and CDR2 is SMNVEV (reference sequence). Written as DNA, the CDR3 is TGTGCCAGCAGTTCTACCCCGGGCCGACAGGGTGAAAAACTGTTTTTT. It is translated as CASSSTPGRQGEKLFF.

The rearrangement joins TRBV5-5 to TRBJ2-5; 9 positions match TRBD2. The V segment lost 1 base and the J segment 2 bases; nucleotides outside the gene matches: 9. Germline CDR1 reads SGHKS; CDR2 reads YYEKEE (reference sequence). The CDR3 totals 17 residues. CDR3 sequence: CASSLIERGAIQETQYF. The DNA of the CDR3 is TGTGCCAGCAGCTTGATCGAGCGGGGGGCCATACAAGAGACCCAGTACTTC.

V usage is TRBV7-9 and J usage is TRBJ2-1, with a weak D call TRBD1 (6 bases). V lost 1 base to trimming and J lost 5 bases, with 15 bases between them. There are 16 residues in the CDR3. The V gene's germline CDR1 is SEHNR and CDR2 FQNEAQ (reference sequence). The CDR3 protein is CASSLGTGILDNEQFF. The CDR3 bases are TGTGCCAGCAGCTTAGGAACAGGGATATTAGACAATGAGCAGTTCTTC. Full variable domain (outside the CDR3, taken from reference TRBV7-9 and TRBJ2-1): DTGVSQNPRHKITKRGQNVTFRCDPISEHNRLYWYRQTLGQGPEFLTYFQNEAQLEKSRLLSDRFSAERPKGSFSTLEIQRTEQGDSAMYLCASSLGTGILDNEQFFGPGTRLTVL.

This chain links TRBV6-4 with TRBJ2-3; TRBD2 might be the D (6 bases). Trimming took off 10 bases at V and 4 bases at J, with 15 bases between the two ends. The CDR3 is made up of 13 amino acids. Germline assignment: CDR1 MRHNA and CDR2 SNTAGT. CDR3 amino acids: CATRGSSADTQYF. The CDR3 nucleotides read TGTGCCACCCGGGGGAGCTCGGCAGATACGCAGTATTTT.

The chain has TRBV6-5 and TRBJ1-1; a weak D match, TRBD1 (5 bases). Germline V gene lookup returns CDR1 MNHEY and CDR2 SVGAGI. V was cut by 5 bases and J by 4 bases, with 11 bases left in between. CDR3 size: 13 residues. CDR3 nucleotide sequence: TGTGCCAGCAGTCCCAGGGTCTCCACTGAAGCTTTCTTT. Residues: CASSPRVSTEAFF.

J is TRBJ1-2 and V is TRBV2, with 9 bases aligning to TRBD1. The CDR3 has 15 amino acids. Germline-derived CDR1 and CDR2 are SNHLY and FYNNEI. V shed 4 bases, J shed 4 bases, and the junction held 7 bases outside the gene matches. Written as DNA, the CDR3 is TGTGCCAGCAGTGGCCATTGGGACAGGGTCTATGGCTACACCTTC. This encodes CASSGHWDRVYGYTF.